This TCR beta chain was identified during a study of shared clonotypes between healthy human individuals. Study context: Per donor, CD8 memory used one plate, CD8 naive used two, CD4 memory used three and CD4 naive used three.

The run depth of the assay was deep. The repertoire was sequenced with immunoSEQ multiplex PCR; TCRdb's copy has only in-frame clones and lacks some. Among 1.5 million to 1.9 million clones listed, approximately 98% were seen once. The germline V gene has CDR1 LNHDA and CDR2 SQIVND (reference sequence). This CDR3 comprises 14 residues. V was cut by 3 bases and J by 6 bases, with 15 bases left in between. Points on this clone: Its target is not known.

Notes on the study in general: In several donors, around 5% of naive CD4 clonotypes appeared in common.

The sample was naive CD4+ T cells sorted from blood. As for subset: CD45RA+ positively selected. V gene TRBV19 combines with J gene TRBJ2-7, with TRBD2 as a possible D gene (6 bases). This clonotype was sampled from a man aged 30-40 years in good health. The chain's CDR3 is CASSMGGPPTEQYF. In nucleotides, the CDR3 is TGTGCCAGTAGTATGGGAGGACCCCCTACCGAGCAGTACTTC.